Described below is a single TCR beta chain sequence and its context. Its antigen is not identified. This sample was taken from a study of cytomegalovirus exposure and HLA in healthy donors. Primers included in the PCR were 60 Vbeta and 13 Jbeta primers. The assay was immunoSEQ multiplex PCR, and TCRdb's table has in-frame clones only and misses some. The data hold about 160,000 clones, with 60% to 85% observed a single time. Findings of the study overall: Productive rates of about 90% or about 30% were seen for most TCR beta V segments in an earlier analysis. In a later analysis, HLA-associated TCR beta chains were more clonally expanded than equally common others. For presence/absence analyses, sequencing depth was assumed to be roughly uniform across donors.

The sequenced sample was PBMCs. The origin of this receptor is a woman aged 40 to 50 in good health and CMV-seronegative.

The CDR3 nucleotides read TGTGCCAGCAGCGTCGACAGGGATCAGCCCCAGCATTTT. This gives the protein CASSVDRDQPQHF. The V gene is TRBV7-7, the J gene TRBJ1-5; TRBD1 matches at 7 bases. J lost 5 bases, V lost 5 bases, and 3 bases had no gene match. In germline, CDR1 is SSHAT, CDR2 FNYEAQ (reference sequence). The CDR3 covers 13 residues.